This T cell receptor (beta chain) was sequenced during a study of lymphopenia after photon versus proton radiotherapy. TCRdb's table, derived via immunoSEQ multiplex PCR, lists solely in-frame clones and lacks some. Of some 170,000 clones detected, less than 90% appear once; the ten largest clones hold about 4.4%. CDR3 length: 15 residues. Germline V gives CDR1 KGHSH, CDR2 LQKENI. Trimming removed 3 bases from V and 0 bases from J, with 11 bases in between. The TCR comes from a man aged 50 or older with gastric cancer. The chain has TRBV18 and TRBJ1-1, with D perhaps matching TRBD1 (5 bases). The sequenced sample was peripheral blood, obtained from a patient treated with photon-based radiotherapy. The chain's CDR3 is CASSPGGGVNTEAFF. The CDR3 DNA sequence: TGTGCCAGCTCACCGGGGGGGGGAGTGAACACTGAAGCTTTCTTT.